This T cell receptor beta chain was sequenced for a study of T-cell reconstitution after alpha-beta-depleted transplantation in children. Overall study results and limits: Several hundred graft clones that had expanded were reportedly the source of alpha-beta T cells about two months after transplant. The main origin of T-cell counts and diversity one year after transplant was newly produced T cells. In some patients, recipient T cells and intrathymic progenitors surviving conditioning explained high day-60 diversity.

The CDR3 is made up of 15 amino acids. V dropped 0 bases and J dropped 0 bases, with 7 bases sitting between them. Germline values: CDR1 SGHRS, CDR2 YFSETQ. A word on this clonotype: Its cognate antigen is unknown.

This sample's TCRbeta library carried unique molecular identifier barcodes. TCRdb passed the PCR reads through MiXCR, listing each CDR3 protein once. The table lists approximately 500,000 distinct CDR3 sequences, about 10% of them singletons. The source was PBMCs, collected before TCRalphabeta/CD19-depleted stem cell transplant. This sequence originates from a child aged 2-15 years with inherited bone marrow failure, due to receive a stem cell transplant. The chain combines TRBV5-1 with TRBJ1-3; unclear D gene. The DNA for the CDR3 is TGCGCCAGCAGCTTGGAAGCATACTCTGGAAACACCATATATTTT. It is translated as CASSLEAYSGNTIYF.